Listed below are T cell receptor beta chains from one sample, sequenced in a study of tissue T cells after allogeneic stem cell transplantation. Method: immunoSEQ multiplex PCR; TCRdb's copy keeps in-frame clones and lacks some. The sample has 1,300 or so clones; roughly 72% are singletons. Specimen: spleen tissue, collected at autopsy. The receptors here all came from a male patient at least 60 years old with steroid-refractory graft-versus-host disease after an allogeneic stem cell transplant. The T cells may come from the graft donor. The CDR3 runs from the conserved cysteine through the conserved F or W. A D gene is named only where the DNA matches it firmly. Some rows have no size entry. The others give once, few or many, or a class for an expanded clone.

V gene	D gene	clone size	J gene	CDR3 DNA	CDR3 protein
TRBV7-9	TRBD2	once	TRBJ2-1	TGTGCCAGCACCCAGACCCCGGGAGGAACCCTTAATGAGCAGTTCTTC	CASTQTPGGTLNEQFF
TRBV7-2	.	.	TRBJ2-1	TGTGCCAGCAGCATTGGCCTAGCCTCCCAGTTCTTC	CASSIGLASQFF
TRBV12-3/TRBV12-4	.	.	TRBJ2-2	TGTGCCACCTCCAGGGGCACCGGGGAGCTGTTTTTT	CATSRGTGELFF
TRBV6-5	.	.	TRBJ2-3	TGTGCCAGCAGAAGGACAGCTAGCACAGATACGCAGTATTTT	CASRRTASTDTQYF
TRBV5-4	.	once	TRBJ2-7	TGTGCCAGCAGCTTGGGGACAGTAACCTACGAGCAGTACTTC	CASSLGTVTYEQYF
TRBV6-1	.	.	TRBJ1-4	TGTGCCAGCAGTGAAAACAGGGCATCTAATGAAAAACTGTTTTTT	CASSENRASNEKLFF
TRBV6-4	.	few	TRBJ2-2	TGTGCCAGCAGTCCCAAGACCGGGGAGCTGTTTTTT	CASSPKTGELFF
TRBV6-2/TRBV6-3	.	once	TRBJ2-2	TGTGCCAGCAGTGACCGCGGAGTGGGTCTTTTTACCGGGGAGCTGTTTTTT	CASSDRGVGLFTGELFF
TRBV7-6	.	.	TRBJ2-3	TGTGCCAGCAGCTTAACCCCCGAGGAGGGGGCATTTACAGATACGCAGTATTTT	CASSLTPEEGAFTDTQYF
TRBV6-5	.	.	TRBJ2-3	TGTGCCAGCAGTTCCACAGATACGCAGTATTTT	CASSSTDTQYF
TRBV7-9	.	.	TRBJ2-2	TGTGCCAGCAGCTTAAGTGACCTCCCCCCCGGGGAGCTGTTTTTT	CASSLSDLPPGELFF
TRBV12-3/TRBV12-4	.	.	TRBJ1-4	TGTGCCAGCAGTTTACCCAACAAAAAACTGTTTTTT	CASSLPNKKLFF
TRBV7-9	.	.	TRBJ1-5	TGTGCCAGCAGCCGATATAGATCGACGGGCCATCTTGATCAGCCCCAGCATTTT	CASSRYRSTGHLDQPQHF
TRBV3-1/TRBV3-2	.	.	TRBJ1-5	TGTGCCAGCAGCCAAGAAGGAGGGAATCAGCCCCAGCATTTT	CASSQEGGNQPQHF
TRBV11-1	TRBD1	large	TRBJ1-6	TGTGCCAGCAGCCCACAGGGGGATCGGGAAAATTCACCCCTCCACTTT	CASSPQGDRENSPLHF
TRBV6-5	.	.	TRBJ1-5	TGTGCCAGCAGTTACCGCAGGGTTAGCAGCAATCAGCCCCAGCATTTT	CASSYRRVSSNQPQHF
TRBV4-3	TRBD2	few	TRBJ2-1	TGCGCCAGCAGCCAGGGACTAGCGGGGGGAAATGAGCAGTTCTTC	CASSQGLAGGNEQFF
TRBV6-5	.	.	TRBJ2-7	TGTGCCAGCAGAACTTCGGCCGAGCAGTACTTC	CASRTSAEQYF
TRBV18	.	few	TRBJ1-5	TGTGCCAGCTCACCAAGTATAAGCAATCAGCCCCAGCATTTT	CASSPSISNQPQHF
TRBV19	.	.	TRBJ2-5	TGTGCCAGTAGTTCCCGCCAGGGCAGTCAAGAGACCCAGTACTTC	CASSSRQGSQETQYF
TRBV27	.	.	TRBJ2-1	TGTGCCAGCAGTCAGGACCGGAATGACAATGAGCAGTTCTTC	CASSQDRNDNEQFF
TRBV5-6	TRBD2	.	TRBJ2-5	TGTCCCTGCCGCTTGGGGGCCGGGGGGGGAGAGACCCAGTACTTC	CPCRLGAGGGETQYF
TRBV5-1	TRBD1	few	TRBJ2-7	TGCGCCAGCAACATACAGGGGGGAGAGTACGAGCAGTACTTC	CASNIQGGEYEQYF
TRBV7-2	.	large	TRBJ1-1	TGTGCCAGCAGCTTCATTTCCGTGGTTATCAGCGCCAGTGCTTTCTTT	CASSFISVVISASAFF
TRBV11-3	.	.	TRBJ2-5	TGTGCCAGCAGCTTAAATCAAAGAGAGACCCAGTACTTC	CASSLNQRETQYF
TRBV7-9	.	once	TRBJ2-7	TGTGCCAGCAGCCTACCGCACTACGAGCAGTACTTC	CASSLPHYEQYF
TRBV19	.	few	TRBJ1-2	TGTGCCACCCGAGGATTCATCTTGGAGGGCTACACCTTC	CATRGFILEGYTF
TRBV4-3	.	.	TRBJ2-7	TGCGCCAGCAGCCAAGTGGCGGACTTATCCTACGAGCAGTACTTC	CASSQVADLSYEQYF
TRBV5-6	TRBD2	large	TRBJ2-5	TGTGCCCGCAGCGTGGGGGCCGGGGGGGGAGAGACCCAGTACTTC	CARSVGAGGGETQYF
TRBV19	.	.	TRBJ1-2	TGTGCCAGTAGTATCACCGTGGGCGACACTAGATATGGCTACACCTTC	CASSITVGDTRYGYTF
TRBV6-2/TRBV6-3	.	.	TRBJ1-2	TGTGCCAGCAGTTTGACACCGACTAACTATGGCTACACCTTC	CASSLTPTNYGYTF
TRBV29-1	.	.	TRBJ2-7	TGCAGCGTTACCGGGACATTCTTATCTAGGACCTACGAGCAGTACTTC	CSVTGTFLSRTYEQYF
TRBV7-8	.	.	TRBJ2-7	TGTGCCAGCAGCTTAGCCAGGGGAAGGACCTACGAGCAGTACTTC	CASSLARGRTYEQYF
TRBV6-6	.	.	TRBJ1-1	TGTGCCAGCATAAGGGAGAGTTTCACTGAAGCTTTCTTT	CASIRESFTEAFF
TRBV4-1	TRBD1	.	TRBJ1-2	TGCGCCAGCAGCCAAGTGGGAGGACAGGCTGAGATTGGCTACACCTTC	CASSQVGGQAEIGYTF
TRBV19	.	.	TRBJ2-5	TGTGCCAGTAGTATAGATACAGACGGGACCCAGTACTTC	CASSIDTDGTQYF
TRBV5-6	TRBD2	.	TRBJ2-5	TGTGCCTGCAGGTTGGGGGCCGGGGGGGGAGAGACCCAGTACTTC	CACRLGAGGGETQYF
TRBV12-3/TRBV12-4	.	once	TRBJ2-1	TGTGCCAGCAGGGGCCCTGGGCTACAGTTCTTC	CASRGPGLQFF
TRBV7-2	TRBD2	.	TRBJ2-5	TGTGCCAGCAGCGGTAGCGGGGGGGCCTGGAAGACCCAGTACTTC	CASSGSGGAWKTQYF
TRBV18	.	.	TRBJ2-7	TGTGCCAGCTCACCAGTGGGTCTGTCCCCCGGCGAGCAGTACTTC	CASSPVGLSPGEQYF
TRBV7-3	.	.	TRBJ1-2	TGTGCCAGCAGCTTATATCAGGGGCCCTACACCTTC	CASSLYQGPYTF
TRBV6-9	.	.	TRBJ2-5	TGTGCCAGCAGTTATGCAGGGGTAGAGACCCAGTACTTC	CASSYAGVETQYF
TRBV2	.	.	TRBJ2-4	TGTGCCAGCAGTTTAGCCAAAAACATTCAGTACTTC	CASSLAKNIQYF
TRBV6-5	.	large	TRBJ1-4	TGTGCCAGCAGTTACCGAGAGGGTGAAGATAATGAAAAACTGTTTTTT	CASSYREGEDNEKLFF
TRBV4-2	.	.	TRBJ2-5	TGTGCCAGCAGCCAAGTTGGGGGGGCGGAGACCCAGTACTTC	CASSQVGGAETQYF
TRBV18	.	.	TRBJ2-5	TGTGCCAGCTCACCACAGGGGAGGGAGACCCAGTACTTC	CASSPQGRETQYF
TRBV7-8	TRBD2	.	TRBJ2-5	TGTGCGGCGGGTACTAGCGGGTACCGGGGATCAGAGACCCAGTACTTC	CAAGTSGYRGSETQYF
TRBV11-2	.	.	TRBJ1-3	TGTGCCAGCAGCTTAACGGAGGGAAAAACTGGAAACACCATATATTTT	CASSLTEGKTGNTIYF
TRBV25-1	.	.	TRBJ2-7	TGTGCCAGCGAAGTGAACTACGAGCAGTACTTC	CASEVNYEQYF
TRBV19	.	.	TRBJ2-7	TGTGCCAGTAGTATTCTGATCGGGTCCGAGCAGTACTTC	CASSILIGSEQYF
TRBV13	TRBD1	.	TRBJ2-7	TGTGCCAGCAGCTCCGGACAGGGGAGGGAGCAGTACTTC	CASSSGQGREQYF
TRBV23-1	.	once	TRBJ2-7	TGCGCCAGCAGTGGAAGCAGGGAGTACGAGCAGTACTTC	CASSGSREYEQYF
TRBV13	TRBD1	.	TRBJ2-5	TGTGCCAGCAGCCTGGCCGGGGACAGAGAGACCCAGTACTTC	CASSLAGDRETQYF
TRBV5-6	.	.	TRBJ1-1	TGTGCCAGCAGCCCTACACCGACCTTGAACACTGAAGCTTTCTTT	CASSPTPTLNTEAFF
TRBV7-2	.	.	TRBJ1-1	TGTGCCAGCGGATTGGCAGGAGGGATGAACACTGAAGCTTTCTTT	CASGLAGGMNTEAFF
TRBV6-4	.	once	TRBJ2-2	TGTGCCAGCAGTGATACCACCGGGGAGCTGTTTTTT	CASSDTTGELFF